The 21 T cell receptor beta chains in this list originate from one sample, sequenced in a study of low-dose radiotherapy and immunotherapy resistance in tumors. The time point denotes: after trial treatment. Sample treatment: LDRT plus nivolumab, ipilimumab, low-dose cyclophosphamide and aspirin (RACIN trial). Alpha- and beta-chain coverage of first-strand cDNA came from TRAV- and TRBV-specific primers. The authors amplified TCRs for 20 PCR cycles with a constant-region primer and a V-primer adapter. From the reads, TCRdb called clonotypes with MiXCR, one entry per CDR3 protein. Of approximately 100,000 distinct CDR3 sequences listed, around 21% are singletons. Sequenced here: PBMCs, sampled after low-dose radiotherapy plus immunotherapy. These TCRs come from a male donor with prostate cancer.

This clonotype was counted many times. This sequence joins TRBV6-5 and TRBJ2-7; no reliable D call. The germline V gene has CDR1 MNHEY and CDR2 SVGAGI. Trimming shortened V by 0 bases and J by 4 bases, and 7 bases separated the two germline ends. The CDR3 covers 13 residues. The CDR3 DNA reads TGTGCCAGCAGTTACTCGATGAGTTACGAGCAGTACTTC. It encodes CASSYSMSYEQYF.

The table lists this clonotype with many counts. The V call is TRBV11-2, the J call TRBJ2-1; D remains unclear. In germline, CDR1 is SGHAT, CDR2 FQNNGV. The CDR3 consists of 13 residues. V was clipped by 5 bases and J by 6 bases, with 11 bases between them. CDR3 sequence reads: CASSKDGFNEQFF. Written as DNA, the CDR3 is TGTGCCAGCAGCAAGGACGGATTCAATGAGCAGTTCTTC.

The genes are TRBV21-1 and TRBJ2-7; the table's D call TRBD1 went unverified against the DNA. TRBV21-1 is described as a pseudogene. This CDR3 contains 15 residues. CDR3 DNA: TGTGCCAGCAGCAGCGTGGGGGGGAGATCCTACGAGCAGTACTTC. It yields the protein CASSSVGGRSYEQYF.

This clonotype was counted ten times or more. The chain employs TRBV6-5 and TRBJ1-2, with 7 nucleotides matching TRBD1. Looked up from germline, CDR1 is MNHEY and CDR2 is SVGAGI. The ends lost 8 bases at V and 2 bases at J; junction bases unmatched: 8. This CDR3 is built from 14 residues. CDR3 residues: CASRGDRVNYGYTF. The CDR3 DNA reads as TGTGCCAGCCGGGGAGACAGGGTGAACTATGGCTACACCTTC.

This clonotype was observed many times. The chain recombines TRBV9 with TRBJ2-2, with 7 bases aligning to TRBD1. V was pared by 3 bases and J by 4 bases, with 3 bases of the junction left unmatched. The CDR3 extends over 14 amino acids. In germline, CDR1 is SGDLS, CDR2 YYNGEE. The CDR3 reads CASSAWDSTGELFF. In DNA form, the CDR3 reads TGTGCCAGCAGCGCATGGGACAGCACCGGGGAGCTGTTTTTT.

Many counts were recorded for this clonotype. This chain links TRBV30 with TRBJ2-7; the match to TRBD1 covers 8 bases. Trimming cost V 4 bases and J 3 bases; bases outside gene matches: 17. Germline-derived CDR1 and CDR2 are GTSNPN and SVGIG (reference sequence). The length of the CDR3 is 17 residues. CDR3 sequence reads: CAWIRRTGYNGHYEQYF. The CDR3 DNA reads TGTGCCTGGATAAGGAGGACAGGGTATAACGGGCACTACGAGCAGTACTTC.

This clonotype was seen at least ten times. V usage is TRBV9 and J usage is TRBJ2-5; 9 bases map to TRBD2. The CDR3 runs to 15 residues. CDR1 SGDLS and CDR2 YYNGEE come from the germline V gene. The V gene end was trimmed by 2 bases and the J gene end by 4 bases; junction bases not matched to a gene: 6. CDR3 residues: CASSVGAGGPETQYF. The CDR3 DNA reads TGTGCCAGCAGCGTCGGCGCGGGGGGGCCAGAGACCCAGTACTTC. Variable domain in full (rest from reference TRBV9 and TRBJ2-5): DSGVTQTPKHLITATGQRVTLRCSPRSGDLSVYWYQQSLDQGLQFLIQYYNGEERAKGNILERFSAQQFPDLHSELNLSSLELGDSALYFCASSVGAGGPETQYFGPGTRLLVL.

This clonotype was picked up many times. This chain uses TRBV6-2 or TRBV6-3 with TRBJ2-7; a weak D match, TRBD1 (6 bases). The CDR3 length is 12 residues. CDR1 and CDR2 from the germline V gene are MNHEY and SVGEGT. V was pared by 7 bases and J by 4 bases, with 11 bases between. CDR3 in DNA: TGTGCCAGCAAGATGACAGGTTACGAGCAGTACTTC. Protein product: CASKMTGYEQYF.

This clonotype was recorded at least ten times. The CDR3, as DNA: TGTGCCAGCAGTCCCTATTCGACAGGGTTAGGAACTTTTAGCAATCAGCCCCAGCATTTT. The encoded protein is CASSPYSTGLGTFSNQPQHF. The chain joins TRBV27 to TRBJ1-5; TRBD1 agrees at 7 bases. The CDR3 has 20 amino acids. V lost 5 bases, J lost 0 bases, and 19 bases stayed unmatched. Germline CDR1 MNHEY, CDR2 SMNVEV (reference sequence).

In its sample, this clonotype was seen many times. This sequence joins TRBV11-2 and TRBJ2-1, with TRBD2 matching over 15 bases. The CDR3 runs to 19 residues. V was pared by 0 bases and J by 4 bases, with 7 bases of the junction left unmatched. Germline V gene lookup returns CDR1 SGHAT and CDR2 FQNNGV. CDR3: CASSLEPGTSGGTYNEQFF. The CDR3 DNA follows: TGTGCCAGCAGCTTAGAGCCGGGGACTAGCGGGGGGACATACAATGAGCAGTTCTTC.

This clonotype occurred many times. The rearrangement links TRBV5-5 to TRBJ2-5; D uncertain. The CDR3 consists of 14 residues. Trimming pared 4 bases from V and 3 bases from J, leaving 13 bases between. Germline V gene data show CDR1 as SGHKS and CDR2 as YYEKEE (reference sequence). DNA of the CDR3: TGTGCCAGCAGCCCGAATGGGATGGAAGAGACCCAGTACTTC. Protein product: CASSPNGMEETQYF.

The genes are TRBV23-1 and TRBJ2-5; 8 bases agree with TRBD2. TRBV23-1 qualifies as an ORF whose function is uncertain. Trimming at V came to 8 bases and at J to 2 bases, leaving 7 bases not matched to a gene. There are 14 residues in the CDR3. CDR3 coding DNA: TGCGCCAGCCAGAGCGGGGGTCCACAAGAGACCCAGTACTTC. It translates to CASQSGGPQETQYF.

In its sample, this clonotype was seen many times. The V call is TRBV2, the J call TRBJ2-3, with 9 nucleotides matching TRBD2. This CDR3 region has 16 residues. J lost 2 bases, V lost 6 bases, and 9 bases had no gene match. The germline V gene encodes CDR1 SNHLY and CDR2 FYNNEI. As DNA, the CDR3 is TGTGCCAGCAGCCGGGTGAGCGGGGGGTCCACAGATACGCAGTATTTT. Its protein is CASSRVSGGSTDTQYF.

The table lists this clonotype with many counts. V and J are TRBV24-1 and TRBJ2-7, with D tentatively TRBD1 or TRBD2 (5 bases each). The CDR3 is 15 residues long. Deletions cut 4 bases from V and 4 bases from J, with 16 bases between. The germline CDR1 and CDR2 sequences are KGHDR and SFDVKD. DNA of the CDR3: TGTGCCACCAGTGAGGGGGACGTTTCGAGGTACGAGCAGTACTTC. Its translation is CATSEGDVSRYEQYF.

In this sample, this clonotype turned up many times. The chain carries TRBV20-1 and TRBJ2-5; 9 bases match TRBD2. Germline CDR1 is DFQATT and CDR2 is SNEGSKA (reference sequence). With 5 bases clipped from V and 3 bases from J, the junction kept 10 bases outside the gene matches. CDR3 length: 15 amino acids. The DNA of the CDR3 is TGCAGTGCTCAGCAGGTAGCGGGGGCCGAAGAGACCCAGTACTTC. Protein sequence: CSAQQVAGAEETQYF.

This clonotype was observed many times. This chain joins TRBV27 and TRBJ2-3; 7 positions match TRBD2. The germline CDR1 and CDR2 sequences are MNHEY and SMNVEV (reference sequence). CDR3 length equals 15 residues. After removal of 6 bases from V and 2 bases from J, the junction contained 8 bases not matched to a gene. The CDR3 sequence: CASSRNRDYTDTQYF. The CDR3 DNA reads TGTGCCAGCAGCCGGAACCGGGACTACACAGATACGCAGTATTTT.

This clonotype was counted many times. This rearrangement joins TRBV12-3 or TRBV12-4 to TRBJ2-1; TRBD2 matches at 7 bases. There are 13 residues in the CDR3. Trimming at V came to 5 bases and at J to 6 bases, leaving 4 bases not matched to a gene. CDR3 protein: CASSTLAVNEQFF. CDR3 bases: TGTGCCAGCAGTACCCTAGCGGTCAATGAGCAGTTCTTC.

This clonotype was seen ten or more times. The chain links TRBV30 to TRBJ2-5; maybe TRBD2 (6 bases). There are 12 residues in the CDR3. Trimming shortened V by 4 bases and J by 5 bases, and 11 bases separated the two germline ends. Germline CDR1 and CDR2: GTSNPN and SVGIG (reference sequence). The chain's CDR3 is CAWTSVSETQYF. CDR3 DNA: TGTGCCTGGACTAGCGTTTCGGAGACCCAGTACTTC.

This clonotype was counted between two and nine times. The chain has TRBV7-2 and TRBJ2-4; D uncertain. Per germline, CDR1 SGHTA and CDR2 FQGNSA. This CDR3 spans 13 amino acids. V lost 7 bases to trimming and J lost 0 bases, with 7 bases between them. CDR3 region: CASTQEAKNIQYF. DNA of the CDR3: TGTGCCAGCACGCAGGAAGCCAAAAACATTCAGTACTTC.

Points on this clonotype: A far larger clone lies a single base away; this is likely a read error. The DNA for the CDR3 is TGTGCCGGCAGCCATTTTGGGACAGAAGAGACCCAGTACTTC. This gives the protein CAGSHFGTEETQYF. The V gene is TRBV5-3, the J gene TRBJ2-5; TRBD1 aligns across 7 bases. TRBV5-3 carries the ORF label, with uncertain function. The CDR3 contains 14 residues. With 10 bases clipped from V and 3 bases from J, the junction kept 12 bases outside the gene matches.

This clonotype occurred many times. CDR3 nucleotides: TGCGCCAGCAGCTTGAACAGCGGTTCCTCCTACGAGCAGTACTTC. It specifies CASSLNSGSSYEQYF. The chain recombines TRBV5-1 with TRBJ2-7, with a possible D match to TRBD2 (5 bases). This CDR3 region has 15 residues. The V gene's germline CDR1 is SGHRS and CDR2 YFSETQ. V lost 1 base and J 0 bases, leaving 11 bases between the germline ends. The full variable domain, in which reference TRBV5-1 and TRBJ2-7 provide the parts outside the CDR3, is KAGVTQTPRYLIKTRGQQVTLSCSPISGHRSVSWYQQTPGQGLQFLFEYFSETQRNKGNFPGRFSGRQFSNSRSEMNVSTLELGDSALYLCASSLNSGSSYEQYFGPGTRLTVT.